This is a list of T cell receptor beta chains from one sample in a study of cytomegalovirus exposure and HLA in healthy donors. Generated by immunoSEQ multiplex PCR, the TCRdb table keeps only in-frame clones and is missing some. The table has 95,000 to 150,000 clones, about four fifths seen once. Sequencing was performed on PBMCs. The receptors here all came from a female donor in good health and CMV-seropositive. CDR3s include the opening cysteine and the closing phenylalanine or tryptophan. A D gene is named only where the DNA matches it firmly. Clone size appears in some rows only: once, few, many, or a class for an expanded clone.

size: NA
J: TRBJ2-1
V: TRBV7-9
D: NA
CDR3: CASSYSLSRNNEQFF
DNA: TGTGCCAGCAGTTACAGTTTATCCCGAAACAATGAGCAGTTCTTC

size: NA
J: TRBJ2-5
V: TRBV5-8
D: NA
CDR3: CASSLAAGPGTQYF
DNA: TGTGCCAGCAGCTTGGCGGCGGGACCGGGGACCCAGTACTTC

size: NA
J: TRBJ2-3
V: TRBV6-5
D: NA
CDR3: CASSYSQGTTDTQYF
DNA: TGTGCCAGCAGTTACTCCCAGGGTACCACAGATACGCAGTATTTT

size: few
J: TRBJ1-2
V: TRBV6-4
D: TRBD1
CDR3: CASSDRGIGYTF
DNA: TGTGCCAGCAGCGACAGGGGGATTGGCTACACCTTC

size: NA
J: TRBJ2-3
V: TRBV28
D: TRBD2
CDR3: CASSRPWRGASTDTQYF
DNA: TGTGCCAGCAGCCGCCCATGGCGGGGGGCTTCCACAGATACGCAGTATTTT

size: NA
J: TRBJ2-7
V: TRBV30
D: TRBD2
CDR3: CACRSPRGRYEQYF
DNA: TGTGCCTGCCGCAGTCCGCGGGGGAGGTACGAGCAGTACTTC

size: NA
J: TRBJ2-7
V: TRBV9
D: TRBD1
CDR3: CASSRQGASYEQYF
DNA: TGTGCCAGCAGCCGACAGGGGGCCTCCTACGAGCAGTACTTC

size: NA
J: TRBJ2-7
V: TRBV5-1
D: TRBD2
CDR3: CASSLVTGGAEQYF
DNA: TGCGCCAGCAGCTTGGTAACGGGGGGGGCAGAGCAGTACTTC

size: once
J: TRBJ1-4
V: TRBV27
D: NA
CDR3: CASSSQIEEKLFF
DNA: TGTGCCAGCAGTTCACAGATTGAGGAAAAACTGTTTTTT

size: NA
J: TRBJ2-3
V: TRBV7-4
D: TRBD2
CDR3: CASSPSRFIWKRGSSSTDTQYF
DNA: TGTGCCAGCAGCCCAAGCCGCTTTATTTGGAAGCGGGGATCCTCTAGCACAGATACGCAGTATTTT

size: NA
J: TRBJ2-1
V: TRBV5-6
D: TRBD2
CDR3: CASSRLTGGYNEQFF
DNA: TGTGCCAGCAGCCGACTAACGGGGGGGTACAATGAGCAGTTCTTC

size: NA
J: TRBJ2-7
V: TRBV7-9
D: NA
CDR3: CASSLTDGYEQYF
DNA: TGTGCCAGCAGCTTGACAGATGGCTACGAGCAGTACTTC

size: NA
J: TRBJ1-6
V: TRBV9
D: TRBD1
CDR3: CASSVGVGTASYNSPLHF
DNA: TGTGCCAGCAGCGTAGGGGTCGGGACAGCCTCCTATAATTCACCCCTCCACTTT

size: NA
J: TRBJ1-2
V: TRBV11-2
D: NA
CDR3: CASSEYGTFYGYTF
DNA: TGTGCCAGCAGCGAATACGGGACATTCTATGGCTACACCTTC

size: NA
J: TRBJ2-3
V: TRBV7-2
D: TRBD2
CDR3: CASSSTGTSGVTDTQYF
DNA: TGTGCCAGCAGCTCCACCGGGACTAGCGGGGTCACAGATACGCAGTATTTT

size: NA
J: TRBJ2-6
V: TRBV7-9
D: NA
CDR3: CASSFAGASSGANVLTF
DNA: TGTGCCAGCAGCTTCGCGGGGGCAAGCTCTGGGGCCAACGTCCTGACTTTC

size: few
J: TRBJ1-1
V: TRBV9
D: TRBD1
CDR3: CASSGTGGGTEAFF
DNA: TGTGCCAGCAGCGGTACAGGGGGAGGAACTGAAGCTTTCTTT

size: NA
J: TRBJ1-2
V: TRBV19
D: NA
CDR3: CASSLQGVLGYTF
DNA: TGTGCCAGTAGTTTACAGGGCGTGCTCGGCTACACCTTC

size: NA
J: TRBJ2-5
V: TRBV9
D: NA
CDR3: CASSQTARRETQYF
DNA: TGTGCCAGCAGCCAGACAGCGAGGAGAGAGACCCAGTACTTC

size: few
J: TRBJ1-1
V: TRBV10-3
D: TRBD1
CDR3: CAIRGQENTEAFF
DNA: TGTGCCATCAGGGGACAGGAGAACACTGAAGCTTTCTTT

size: once
J: TRBJ1-2
V: TRBV30
D: TRBD1
CDR3: CAWSGRDRANYGYTF
DNA: TGTGCCTGGAGTGGCCGGGACAGAGCTAACTATGGCTACACCTTC

size: once
J: TRBJ1-6
V: TRBV27
D: NA
CDR3: CASRGLPNSPLHF
DNA: TGTGCCAGTAGGGGACTCCCTAATTCACCCCTCCACTTT

size: NA
J: TRBJ1-2
V: TRBV4-1
D: NA
CDR3: CASSQDRYGYTF
DNA: TGCGCCAGCAGCCAAGATCGCTATGGCTACACCTTC

size: NA
J: TRBJ2-7
V: TRBV2
D: TRBD2
CDR3: CASSRTSGSYEQYF
DNA: TGTGCCAGCAGTCGGACTAGCGGGTCCTACGAGCAGTACTTC

size: NA
J: TRBJ1-6
V: TRBV5-1
D: NA
CDR3: CASSFRTEKNSPLHF
DNA: TGCGCCAGCAGCTTCCGGACAGAGAAGAATTCACCCCTCCACTTT

size: once
J: TRBJ2-6
V: TRBV4-2
D: NA
CDR3: CASSQAPGSQSGANVLTF
DNA: TGTGCCAGCAGCCAAGCCCCGGGGTCCCAATCTGGGGCCAACGTCCTGACTTTC

size: NA
J: TRBJ1-2
V: TRBV28
D: NA
CDR3: CASGQVSYGYTF
DNA: TGTGCCAGCGGGCAGGTTTCATATGGCTACACCTTC

size: NA
J: TRBJ2-1
V: TRBV10-3
D: NA
CDR3: CAISSGSSYNEQFF
DNA: TGTGCCATCAGCTCCGGGAGCTCCTACAATGAGCAGTTCTTC

size: NA
J: TRBJ2-3
V: TRBV25-1
D: TRBD1
CDR3: CANSYHGTVTDTQYF
DNA: TGTGCCAATTCATACCACGGGACAGTAACAGATACGCAGTATTTT

size: few
J: TRBJ2-2
V: TRBV5-1
D: NA
CDR3: CASSLNARGEGTGELFF
DNA: TGCGCCAGCAGCTTGAATGCCAGGGGAGAGGGAACCGGGGAGCTGTTTTTT

size: NA
J: TRBJ1-3
V: TRBV6-1
D: NA
CDR3: CASSEARGYSGNTIYF
DNA: TGTGCCAGCAGTGAAGCGCGGGGATACTCTGGAAACACCATATATTTT

size: NA
J: TRBJ1-2
V: TRBV6-5
D: TRBD1
CDR3: CASRGTGTYGYTF
DNA: TGTGCCAGCAGGGGGACAGGCACTTATGGCTACACCTTC

size: NA
J: TRBJ1-1
V: TRBV30
D: TRBD1
CDR3: CAWRGQILNTEAFF
DNA: TGTGCCTGGAGGGGACAGATTTTGAACACTGAAGCTTTCTTT

size: few
J: TRBJ1-1
V: TRBV5-8
D: TRBD1
CDR3: CASSFRGRRDTEAFF
DNA: TGTGCCAGCAGCTTCAGGGGGCGAAGGGACACTGAAGCTTTCTTT

size: NA
J: TRBJ2-3
V: TRBV5-1
D: TRBD2
CDR3: CASSSGTSGPSTDTQYF
DNA: TGCGCCAGCAGCTCCGGGACTAGCGGTCCAAGCACAGATACGCAGTATTTT

size: NA
J: TRBJ1-2
V: TRBV21-1
D: NA
CDR3: CASSTPGQGACGYTF
DNA: TGTGCCAGCAGCACCCCGGGACAGGGGGCGTGTGGCTACACCTTC

size: NA
J: TRBJ2-3
V: TRBV30
D: NA
CDR3: CARGFKFGGGGTDTQYF
DNA: TGTGCCCGGGGGTTCAAGTTCGGGGGCGGGGGAACAGATACGCAGTATTTT

size: NA
J: TRBJ2-2
V: TRBV27
D: TRBD2
CDR3: CASSSFGGGTGELFF
DNA: TGTGCCAGCAGTTCGTTCGGGGGGGGCACCGGGGAGCTGTTTTTT